These 5 T cell receptor beta chains were all obtained from the same sample, sequenced in a study of cytomegalovirus exposure and HLA in healthy donors. PCR amplification relied on 60 Vbeta primers (plus 13 Jbeta primers). The assay was immunoSEQ multiplex PCR, and TCRdb's table has in-frame clones only and misses some. The sample holds over 75,000 clones, over 60% seen once. Sequences were obtained from PBMCs. The receptors originated from a female donor in good health and CMV-seronegative.

This clone has a single count. The genes are TRBV30 and TRBJ1-6; the D is unclear. The CDR3 spans 13 residues. Trimming took 4 bases from V and 10 from J, leaving 14 bases between them. Germline lookup yields CDR1 GTSNPN and CDR2 SVGIG (reference sequence). The CDR3 bases are TGTGCCTGGAACGAAATCAGTGTATCACCCCTCCACTTT. It codes for CAWNEISVSPLHF.

The gene calls are TRBV11-2 and TRBJ2-7; D is undetermined. V was shortened by 3 bases and J by 3 bases, with 9 bases between the two germline ends. Germline lookup yields CDR1 SGHAT and CDR2 FQNNGV. The CDR3 is 13 residues long. The CDR3 here is CASSFGLLYEQYF. CDR3 nucleotide sequence: TGTGCCAGCAGCTTTGGGCTTCTCTACGAGCAGTACTTC.

Of note for this clone: Because the CDR3's place on the DNA is in doubt, the DNA is left out and the CDR3 is given as listed by TCRdb. CDR3 loop: CASFDRSYYCSFTDTQYF. The chain links TRBV21-1 to TRBJ2-3; the table assigns TRBD1, which was not confirmed against the DNA. TRBV21-1 is marked as a pseudogene. The CDR3 region is 18 residues in length, termini included.

This sequence joins TRBV28 and TRBJ1-3; D gene uncertain. Germline values: CDR1 MDHEN, CDR2 SYDVKM. V dropped 4 bases and J dropped 0 bases, with 13 bases sitting between them. The CDR3 contains 16 residues. The CDR3 protein is CASSSPLLISGNTIYF. The CDR3 bases are TGTGCCAGCAGTTCGCCCCTCCTAATCTCTGGAAACACCATATATTTT.

V gene TRBV28 combines with J gene TRBJ1-1; 8 nucleotides agree with TRBD1. The germline CDR1 and CDR2 sequences are MDHEN and SYDVKM. The CDR3 has 14 residues. V dropped 5 bases and J dropped 5; count of bases not matched to a gene: 7. DNA for the CDR3: TGTGCCAGCAGTCCGGCAGGGGGCCGTACTGAAGCTTTCTTT. Encoded protein: CASSPAGGRTEAFF.